One T cell receptor beta chain is described in this entry. Distinct nucleotide sequences in the sample also encode this CDR3. The data were obtained in a study of blood T cell repertoires in COVID-19. Assay used: immunoSEQ multiplex PCR; TCRdb lists only in-frame clones, some missing. The sample lists hundreds of thousands of clones; 80% to 90% were seen once. CDR1 and CDR2 from the germline V gene are SGHTA and FQGNSA. V lost 3 bases to trimming and J lost 2 bases, with 8 bases between them. The CDR3 has 14 residues. The origin of this receptor is a woman of 80 years or more with active or convalescent COVID-19. The chain links TRBV7-2 to TRBJ1-3; weak D call: TRBD1 (5 bases). The sample was peripheral blood. CDR3 coding DNA: TGTGCCAGCAGCTTCGGCAGGGCTGGAAACACCATATATTTT. Its protein product is CASSFGRAGNTIYF.